This passage covers 11 T cell receptor beta chains from one sample sequenced in a study of cytomegalovirus exposure and HLA in healthy donors (dated by TCRdb to 2016 to 2017). Receptor libraries were prepared by the immunoSEQ multiplex PCR assay. For the multiplex PCR, a mixture combining 60 forward primers for TCR Vbeta segments and 13 reverse primers for TCR Jbeta segments was used. TCRdb limited this immuneACCESS table to in-frame rearrangements with V and J called. A share of clones is missing; checked studies link under half to unresolved V genes, and the rest is unexplained. This sample lists 130,000 to 150,000 clones; 65% to 85% were detected once. The top ten constitute 6.7% of the sample. The sequenced material came from PBMCs. The source is a woman aged 35 to 49 in good health and CMV-seropositive.

The count of this clone is one. The gene calls are TRBV27 and TRBJ1-1; 8 nucleotides line up with TRBD1. The CDR3 is 14 amino acids. After removal of 6 bases from V and 6 bases from J, the junction contained 9 bases not matched to a gene. Per the germline V gene, CDR1 is MNHEY and CDR2 is SMNVEV (reference sequence). CDR3 sequence: CASRDRDARAEAFF. CDR3 sequence (DNA): TGTGCCAGCAGGGACAGGGACGCACGGGCTGAAGCTTTCTTT.

This clone has only a few counts. V and J are TRBV6-1 and TRBJ1-2, with D unresolved. The CDR3 consists of 15 residues. Trimming pared 0 bases from V and 5 bases from J, leaving 13 bases between. Germline lookup yields CDR1 MNHNS and CDR2 SASEGT. CDR3 bases: TGTGCCAGCAGTGAAGCGCGCAGCGGTGGGTATGGCTACACCTTC. Translating it yields CASSEARSGGYGYTF.

In this sample, this clone turned up a few times. The genes are TRBV7-2 and TRBJ1-4; D unclear. This CDR3 has 13 residues. The germline V and J ends were trimmed by 1 base and 8 bases, with 8 bases remaining between them. Germline V CDR1 and CDR2: SGHTA, FQGNSA. For the CDR3, the DNA is TGTGCCAGCAGCTTAGGAGGGCGGGAAAAACTGTTTTTT. Translated, it gives CASSLGGREKLFF. Filled out from reference TRBV7-2 and TRBJ1-4, the complete variable domain reads GAGVSQSPSNKVTEKGKDVELRCDPISGHTALYWYRQSLGQGLEFLIYFQGNSAPDKSGLPSDRFSAERTGGSVSTLTIQRTQQEDSAVYLCASSLGGREKLFFGSGTQLSVL.

This chain uses TRBV5-4 with TRBJ2-7; 7 bases are a match to TRBD1. The CDR3 sequence is 15 residues long. Germline V gives CDR1 SGHNT, CDR2 YYREEE (reference sequence). The V and J ends lost 5 bases and 0 bases, in that order; junction bases with no gene match: 8. The CDR3 protein is CASSNRQGGSYEQYF. The CDR3 nucleotides read TGTGCCAGCAGTAATAGACAGGGTGGCTCCTACGAGCAGTACTTC.

This clone was detected only once. The V gene is TRBV28, the J gene TRBJ2-7, with 7 nucleotides matching TRBD2. Germline trimming cut 6 bases from V and 2 bases from J; bases unmatched to any gene: 10. Looked up from germline, CDR1 is MDHEN and CDR2 is SYDVKM. The CDR3 runs to 15 residues. The CDR3 region is CASRGWASGTYEQYF. The CDR3 nucleotides read TGTGCCAGCAGGGGATGGGCTAGCGGAACCTACGAGCAGTACTTC.

The chain is built from TRBV9 and TRBJ2-1, with 10 bases aligning to TRBD2. The CDR3 has 14 residues. The ends lost 3 bases at V and 5 bases at J; junction bases unmatched: 2. Germline CDR1 SGDLS, CDR2 YYNGEE. The DNA for the CDR3 is TGTGCCAGCAGCGGGACTAGCGGACACAATGAGCAGTTCTTC. Translation gives CASSGTSGHNEQFF.

The chain employs TRBV2 and TRBJ1-4; TRBD1 matches 10 bases. CDR1 is SNHLY and CDR2 is FYNNEI in the germline V gene. V was clipped by 1 base and J by 6 bases; unmatched bases: 2. The CDR3 spans 15 residues. In DNA form, the CDR3 reads TGTGCCAGCAGTGAAGATGGGACAGGGGATGAAAAACTGTTTTTT. Residues: CASSEDGTGDEKLFF.

The chain combines TRBV10-3 with TRBJ1-2; no clear D gene. The germline V and J ends were trimmed by 0 bases and 6 bases, with 8 bases remaining between them. This CDR3 comprises 13 residues. Germline V lookup: CDR1 ENHRY, CDR2 SYGVKD. CDR3 DNA sequence: TGTGCCATCAGTGAGTCGAACGGGAATGGCTACACCTTC. Translated, it gives CAISESNGNGYTF.

V and J are TRBV5-1 and TRBJ2-5; TRBD2 matches at 7 bases. The junction had 10 bases not matched to a gene; V was cut back by 2 bases and J by 3 bases. Germline assignment: CDR1 SGHRS and CDR2 YFSETQ. CDR3 size: 16 residues. The CDR3 bases are TGCGCCAGCAGCTTTATCACAGCTAGCGGAGAAGAGACCCAGTACTTC. Translation gives CASSFITASGEETQYF. The whole variable domain, filled in from reference TRBV5-1 and TRBJ2-5, reads KAGVTQTPRYLIKTRGQQVTLSCSPISGHRSVSWYQQTPGQGLQFLFEYFSETQRNKGNFPGRFSGRQFSNSRSEMNVSTLELGDSALYLCASSFITASGEETQYFGPGTRLLVL.

The chain has TRBV18 and TRBJ1-3; D uncertain. Germline V gene lookup returns CDR1 KGHSH and CDR2 LQKENI. V was clipped by 6 bases and J by 0 bases, with 15 bases between them. This CDR3 is built from 16 residues. CDR3 loop: CASSPTTRSSGNTIYF. CDR3 in DNA: TGTGCCAGCTCGCCTACTACAAGAAGCTCTGGAAACACCATATATTTT.

This chain connects TRBV7-9 to TRBJ2-5; 12 nucleotides line up with TRBD2. The V gene end was trimmed by 4 bases and the J gene end by 3 bases; junction bases not matched to a gene: 3. This CDR3 has 15 amino acids. The germline V gene encodes CDR1 SEHNR and CDR2 FQNEAQ (reference sequence). Here the CDR3 reads CASSSWTSGEETQYF. CDR3 in DNA: TGTGCCAGCAGCTCCTGGACTAGCGGGGAAGAGACCCAGTACTTC.